The rows below give T cell receptor beta chains drawn from one sample of a study of post-analysis software for immune sequencing data. TCRdb independently ran MiXCR on the PCR reads; one entry per CDR3 protein. This sample has hundreds of thousands of distinct CDR3 sequences, with less than 40% found just once. The sample consisted of blood. The origin of the receptors is a girl aged 5 to 17 with multiple sclerosis. Each CDR3 is given with its conserved first and last residue. Each record gives: V gene, D gene, J gene, CDR3 protein. A D gene is named only where the DNA matches it firmly.

TRBV5-6	TRBD2	TRBJ2-1	CASSLGTSGGAVDEQFF
TRBV24-1	NA	TRBJ2-7	CAASDPTGDRMYEQYF
TRBV20-1	NA	TRBJ2-5	CSAQGSQFLEQYF
TRBV18	NA	TRBJ2-7	CASSPPGNSYEQYF
TRBV27	NA	TRBJ1-6	CASSPPNSPLHF
TRBV2	NA	TRBJ1-1	CASSDGQWNTEAFF
TRBV6-6	NA	TRBJ1-5	CASSSLGYNQPQHF
TRBV6-1	NA	TRBJ1-1	CASPRPMNTEAFF
TRBV10-1	NA	TRBJ2-1	CASSENGAPYNEQFF
TRBV7-8	NA	TRBJ1-2	CASSPDRILNYGYTF
TRBV6-5	NA	TRBJ2-7	CASSFSPGPELYF
TRBV4-2	NA	TRBJ2-2	CASSQDPEIGELFF
TRBV5-1	NA	TRBJ1-5	CASSLMGNSNQPQHF
TRBV12-3/TRBV12-4	NA	TRBJ2-1	CACSLTSWYNEQFF
TRBV3-1	NA	TRBJ1-2	CASSPNSNYGYTF
TRBV29-1	NA	TRBJ2-7	CSVLGDFYEQYF
TRBV7-9	TRBD1	TRBJ1-2	CASSLQGAPGGYTF
TRBV7-8	TRBD1	NA	CASSGRDREYYNEQYF
TRBV9	TRBD2	TRBJ2-1	CASSVANGGYNEQFF
TRBV30	TRBD1	TRBJ1-5	CAWETGANQPQHF
TRBV7-9	TRBD1	TRBJ2-1	CASSAWTGDNEQFF
TRBV3-1	NA	TRBJ2-5	CASSQEWTGRREQYF
TRBV4-1	TRBD1	TRBJ2-2	CASSQVGGTGLSGELFF
TRBV12-3/TRBV12-4	TRBD2	TRBJ2-1	CASSPVGSGRPGEQFF
TRBV12-3/TRBV12-4	TRBD2	NA	CASSLSGTTYNEQYF
TRBV4-1	NA	TRBJ2-2	CASSQEGTPGRYTGELFF
TRBV20-1	NA	TRBJ2-5	CSARLQETQYF
TRBV4-3	NA	TRBJ2-3	CASSQEKGLPDTQYF
TRBV4-3	TRBD2	TRBJ2-3	CASSPSTSGGGTQYF
TRBV21-1	NA	TRBJ1-2	CASSRSTGVKGDYGYTF
TRBV7-2	NA	TRBJ2-5	CASSPLGATRETQYF
TRBV20-1	NA	TRBJ1-2	CSAPFQGGDGYTF
TRBV13	NA	TRBJ2-1	CASSRGQGNEQFF
TRBV7-9	TRBD1	TRBJ1-1	CASSWTGRLNTEAFF
TRBV12-3/TRBV12-4	NA	TRBJ1-4	CASIKEGEQYEKLFF
TRBV5-1	TRBD1	NA	CASNLAAGGSYEQYF
TRBV10-3	TRBD2	TRBJ2-5	CAISELSGGETQYF
TRBV5-1	TRBD2	TRBJ2-2	CASSFRGSANTGELFF
TRBV28	NA	TRBJ2-3	CASSPQADLTDTQYF
TRBV15	NA	TRBJ2-1	CATSRVSQSYNEQFF
TRBV11-2	NA	TRBJ2-5	CASSLVGAGAETQYF